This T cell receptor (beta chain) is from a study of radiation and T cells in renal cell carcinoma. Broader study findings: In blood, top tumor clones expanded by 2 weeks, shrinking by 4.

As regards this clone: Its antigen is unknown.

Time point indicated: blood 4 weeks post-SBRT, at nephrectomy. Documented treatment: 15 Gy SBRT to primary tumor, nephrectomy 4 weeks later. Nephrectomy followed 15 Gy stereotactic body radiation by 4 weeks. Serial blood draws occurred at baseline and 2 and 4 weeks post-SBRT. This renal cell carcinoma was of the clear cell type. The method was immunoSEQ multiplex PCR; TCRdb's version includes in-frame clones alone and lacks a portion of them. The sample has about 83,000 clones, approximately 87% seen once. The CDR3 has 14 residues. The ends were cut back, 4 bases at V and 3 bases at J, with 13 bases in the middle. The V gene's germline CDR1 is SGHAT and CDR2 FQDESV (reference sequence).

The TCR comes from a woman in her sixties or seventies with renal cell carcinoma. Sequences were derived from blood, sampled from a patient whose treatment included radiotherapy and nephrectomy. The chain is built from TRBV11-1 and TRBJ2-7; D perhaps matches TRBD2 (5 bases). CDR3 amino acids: CASSSRADGYEQYF. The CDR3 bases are TGTGCCAGCAGCTCTAGAGCGGACGGCTACGAGCAGTACTTC.